This is a list of T cell receptor beta chains from one sample in a study of blood T cell repertoires in COVID-19. Libraries were prepared by immunoSEQ multiplex PCR; TCRdb keeps only in-frame clonotypes and omits some of them. Of 100,000 to 150,000 clones listed, 70% to 90% are singletons. Sequencing input: peripheral blood. The source of these receptors is a man between 65 and 80 years old with active COVID-19. The conserved cysteine and the conserved F or W are not part of the CDR3 here.

v_call cdr3_aa
TRBV7-3 ASSFFGRKGNEQF
TRBV15 ATSGLAGGTHNEQF
TRBV11-2 ASSSGSNRAYNEQF
TRBV18 ASSPRRVQPQH
TRBV7-2 ASSLARGQNEKLF
TRBV15 ATSTSGTSYNEQF
TRBV27 ASSPERGNSPLH
TRBV19 ATSGSGYNEQF
TRBV10-2 ASSGLAGSEQY
TRBV11-2 ASSSLQGHVTF
TRBV7-2 ASSLTQNTGELF
TRBV5-1 ASSVQSGISYEQY
TRBV29-1 SAVGPNTNTEAF
TRBV7-9 ASRPGTGSYGYT
TRBV11-2 ASSLEIPGQGHEQY
TRBV28 ASSLPRIAVAKNIQY
TRBV29-1 SVEARLAGAGEQY
TRBV6-5 ASSIRLGGNTIY
TRBV7-2 ASSLVAGIQETQY
TRBV5-6 ASSSLTVYEQY
TRBV27 ASSPRGTGASNEQF
TRBV2 ASSVDRELYGTEAF
TRBV3-1/TRBV3-2 ASSLTGSNQPQH
TRBV7-2 ASSPSYSPLH
TRBV6-1 ASSEGRGYGYT
TRBV6-6 ASSYPGTVSYEQY
TRBV28 ASTGSGLSYEQY
TRBV15 ATSRVFGQGPSPLH
TRBV2 ASSDAGVIYNEQF
TRBV24-1 ATSDRQGPNEKLF
TRBV23-1 ASSLRSYLGTSGRAKSTDTQY
TRBV9 ASSYGVGSETQY
TRBV19 ASSIAGVHNEQF
TRBV19 ASRFSGSGTDTQY
TRBV6-2/TRBV6-3 ASSAQGTGGGGQH
TRBV29-1 SVEPRLAGSYNEQF
TRBV28 ASSFGGKGNEQF
TRBV9 ASSSQVTNTGELF
TRBV7-9 ASSLGLVNTEAF
TRBV30 AWSRDLNYGYT
TRBV28 ASSLGGGGLGTEAF
TRBV25-1 ASSATGLEKLF
TRBV2 ASSSGLVSYEQY
TRBV4-1 ASSQEGRGNGGYT
TRBV29-1 SARKPSGRANEQF
TRBV27 ASREAAKGGNTIY
TRBV5-4 ASTSGIGRSGANVLT
TRBV29-1 SVGGTSGSADTQY
TRBV24-1 ATSDQTGGPGELF
TRBV10-3 AISGGGYEQY
TRBV11-3 ASSPWGGHSGVGANVLT
TRBV2 ASRRGDRGRYGYGYT
TRBV28 ASLTGTVSYNEQF
TRBV5-4 ASSLTSGSGGELF